These 25 T cell receptor beta chains originate from one sample sequenced in a study of T cell responses to AZD1222 COVID-19 vaccine. Assay used: immunoSEQ multiplex PCR; TCRdb lists only in-frame clones, some missing. The sample lists over 110,000 clones, about 93% occurring once. Sequenced here: peripheral blood, sampled on day 0 of AZD1222 vaccination. All receptors come from an adult in good health.

The V call is TRBV7-9, the J call TRBJ2-7, with D hard to call. Germline CDR1 SEHNR, CDR2 FQNEAQ (reference sequence). The CDR3 covers 14 residues. V gave up 5 bases and J gave up 2 bases, with 13 bases separating them. CDR3 DNA sequence: TGTGCCAGCAGCCCCGGGTTCTTTCCCTACGAGCAGTACTTC. It specifies CASSPGFFPYEQYF.

This sequence joins TRBV2 and TRBJ2-2; TRBD2 matches 10 bases. The germline V gene has CDR1 SNHLY and CDR2 FYNNEI. The junction had 9 bases not matched to a gene; V was cut back by 7 bases and J by 7 bases. This CDR3 has 15 amino acids. CDR3 in amino acids: CASTTSGGAIGELFF. The CDR3 nucleotides read TGTGCCAGCACTACGAGCGGGGGGGCTATCGGGGAGCTGTTTTTT.

The gene calls are TRBV19 and TRBJ1-1; 7 bases align to TRBD1. The germline V gene encodes CDR1 LNHDA and CDR2 SQIVND (reference sequence). The CDR3 runs 14 residues. V shed 5 bases, J shed 0 bases, and the junction held 3 bases outside the gene matches. The CDR3 here is CASSPTGMNTEAFF. DNA for the CDR3: TGTGCCAGTAGTCCGACAGGGATGAACACTGAAGCTTTCTTT.

The chain has TRBV18 and TRBJ1-1; D might be TRBD1 (6 bases). Germline V CDR1 and CDR2: KGHSH, LQKENI. Trimming took off 4 bases at V and 5 bases at J, with 17 bases between the two ends. This CDR3 spans 15 amino acids. CDR3 coding DNA: TGTGCCAGCTCACTACTTGGGGGCGACCGGACTGAAGCTTTCTTT. Translated, it gives CASSLLGGDRTEAFF.

This chain uses TRBV6-5 with TRBJ2-7, with TRBD2 identical over 8 bases. CDR3 length: 13 amino acids. Trimming at V came to 0 bases and at J to 6 bases, leaving 1 base not matched to a gene. The germline V gene has CDR1 MNHEY and CDR2 SVGAGI. The CDR3 DNA is TGTGCCAGCAGTTACTCCGGGACTAGCGAGCAGTACTTC. This translates into CASSYSGTSEQYF.

V and J are TRBV3-1 (or the pseudogene TRBV3-2) and TRBJ2-1; possible D gene TRBD2, 5 bases. The CDR3 has 16 amino acids. The V gene lost 0 bases and the J gene lost 3 bases, with 12 bases spanning the gap. Germline V gene sequence: CDR1 LGHDT, CDR2 YNNKEL (reference sequence). CDR3 coding DNA: TGTGCCAGCAGCCAAGACCCTAGCCTTTTCTACAATGAGCAGTTCTTC. Translated: CASSQDPSLFYNEQFF.

This clone was counted only a few times. CDR3 sequence (DNA): TGCGCCAGCAGCTTGGGGTACTCTGGAAACACCATATATTTT. Translation: CASSLGYSGNTIYF. The V and J genes are TRBV5-1 and TRBJ1-3; D not resolved. The CDR3 spans 14 residues. V was trimmed by 0 bases and J by 0 bases, leaving 4 bases between them. Germline loops: CDR1 SGHRS, CDR2 YFSETQ.

The chain is built from TRBV6-5 and TRBJ2-7, with a tentative D call TRBD1 (5 bases). Germline values: CDR1 MNHEY, CDR2 SVGAGI. V lost 9 bases to trimming and J lost 3 bases, with 9 bases between them. The CDR3 loop spans 11 amino acids. CDR3 in DNA: TGTGCCAGTCAGGGTCTCTACGAGCAGTACTTC. It encodes CASQGLYEQYF.

The chain combines TRBV30 with TRBJ1-3; D not certain. The length of the CDR3 is 14 residues. Germline V gives CDR1 GTSNPN, CDR2 SVGIG (reference sequence). V lost 4 bases, J lost 4 bases, and 14 bases lay in between. CDR3 sequence reads: CAWKPRITGNTIYF. The CDR3 DNA reads TGTGCCTGGAAGCCCAGGATCACCGGAAACACCATATATTTT.

The CDR3 loop reads CASSQDWAGRNTIYF. For the CDR3, the DNA is TGCGCCAGCAGCCAAGATTGGGCGGGAAGAAACACCATATATTTT. The V call is TRBV4-1, the J call TRBJ1-3; D remains unclear. CDR1 and CDR2 from the germline V gene are MGHRA and YSYEKL. Trimming took 0 bases from V and 5 from J, leaving 11 bases between them. CDR3 size: 15 residues.

This clone was found a few times. The chain is built from TRBV2 and TRBJ2-6, with a possible D match to TRBD2 (6 bases). The CDR3 consists of 18 residues. Looked up from germline, CDR1 is SNHLY and CDR2 is FYNNEI. Deletions cut 2 bases from V and 0 bases from J, with 14 bases between. CDR3 in DNA: TGTGCCAGCAGTGAACCGGGAGACTGGAGCTCTGGGGCCAACGTCCTGACTTTC. Residues: CASSEPGDWSSGANVLTF.

The chain carries TRBV12-5 and TRBJ1-2, with 7 bases aligning to TRBD1. The CDR3 is made up of 14 amino acids. The trim removed 1 base at V and 8 bases at J, leaving 7 bases unmatched. Germline V gene sequence: CDR1 LGHNT, CDR2 FRNRAP. In nucleotides, the CDR3 is TGTGCTAGTGGTTTGGCGGGGACAGCAAAGGGCTACACCTTC. Residues: CASGLAGTAKGYTF.

The V call is TRBV19, the J call TRBJ1-1; TRBD1 matches at 7 bases. J lost 8 bases, V lost 6 bases, and 3 bases had no gene match. Germline lookup yields CDR1 LNHDA and CDR2 SQIVND (reference sequence). The length of the CDR3 is 11 residues. CDR3 bases: TGTGCCAGTAGCCGGACAGGCGAAGCTTTCTTT. Protein sequence: CASSRTGEAFF.

V and J are TRBV20-1 and TRBJ2-5, with unresolved D. Germline values: CDR1 DFQATT, CDR2 SNEGSKA (reference sequence). Trimming stripped 3 bases from V and 2 bases from J, with 4 bases between. CDR3 length: 11 residues. DNA of the CDR3: TGCAGTGCTAGTCCTCAAGAGACCCAGTACTTC. As protein: CSASPQETQYF.

The rearrangement uses TRBV28 and TRBJ2-7; TRBD2 might be the D (6 bases). Germline V CDR1 and CDR2: MDHEN, SYDVKM. This CDR3 is built from 12 residues. V lost 6 bases to trimming and J lost 3 bases, with 9 bases between them. The CDR3 DNA sequence: TGTGCCAGCAGGATGACTAGCTACGAGCAGTACTTC. Its protein product is CASRMTSYEQYF.

The chain has TRBV7-6 and TRBJ1-4; a possible D gene is TRBD1 (6 bases). Germline values: CDR1 SGHVS, CDR2 FNYEAQ. V lost 0 bases to trimming and J lost 8 bases, with 13 bases between them. The CDR3 length is 15 residues. CDR3 in amino acids: CASSLARPGVEKLFF. CDR3 bases: TGTGCCAGCAGCTTAGCGAGGCCAGGGGTCGAAAAACTGTTTTTT.

V is TRBV18 and J is TRBJ1-1; tentatively, D is TRBD1 (5 bases). V lost 6 bases, J lost 5 bases, and 16 bases lay in between. This CDR3 region has 14 residues. Germline lookup yields CDR1 KGHSH and CDR2 LQKENI. CDR3 residues: CASSPLGVGTEAFF. The CDR3, as DNA: TGTGCCAGCTCCCCCTTGGGGGTTGGGACTGAAGCTTTCTTT.

DNA for the CDR3: TGTGCCAGCAGCATCTACAGATCCTATGGCTACACCTTC. This codes for CASSIYRSYGYTF. V and J are TRBV7-2 and TRBJ1-2; D uncertain. Germline loops: CDR1 SGHTA, CDR2 FQGNSA. Trimming left V 5 bases short and J 4 bases short, with 11 bases between. The CDR3 sequence is 13 residues long.

The V and J genes are TRBV25-1 and TRBJ2-5, with a weak D call TRBD2 (6 bases). CDR1 MGHDK and CDR2 SYGVNS come from the germline V gene. The V and J ends lost 0 bases and 2 bases respectively, with 13 bases between them. This CDR3 region has 16 residues. The CDR3 region has the DNA TGTGCCAGCAGTGAATATCGGGGGAGGAGGCAAGAGACCCAGTACTTC. Protein sequence: CASSEYRGRRQETQYF.

The J gene is TRBJ2-1, the V gene TRBV5-1; 9 positions agree with TRBD1. Germline-derived CDR1 and CDR2 are SGHRS and YFSETQ. The V segment lost 3 bases and the J segment 9 bases; nucleotides outside the gene matches: 4. The CDR3 covers 13 residues. The CDR3: CASSWETGGEQFF. In nucleotides, the CDR3 is TGCGCCAGCAGCTGGGAGACAGGGGGTGAGCAGTTCTTC.

The V call is TRBV5-1, the J call TRBJ2-1; 13 bases match TRBD2. The J segment lost 4 bases and the V segment lost 4 bases, leaving 8 bases of the junction unmatched. CDR3 size: 17 residues. Germline-derived CDR1 and CDR2 are SGHRS and YFSETQ. The CDR3 loop is CASSRNPGLAGYNEQFF. CDR3 coding DNA: TGCGCCAGCAGCCGAAACCCGGGACTAGCGGGGTACAATGAGCAGTTCTTC.

As DNA, the CDR3 is TGTGCCAGCAGTTTAGGGATGGGACAGGATAACTATGGCTACACCTTC. The encoded protein is CASSLGMGQDNYGYTF. The chain couples TRBV28 to TRBJ1-2; 8 bases are a match to TRBD1. The V gene end was trimmed by 2 bases and the J gene end by 1 base; junction bases not matched to a gene: 6. The germline V gene has CDR1 MDHEN and CDR2 SYDVKM. This CDR3 comprises 16 residues.

The chain has TRBV10-3 and TRBJ2-5; tentatively, D is TRBD1 (5 bases). Germline CDR1 reads ENHRY; CDR2 reads SYGVKD. The CDR3 runs to 13 residues. V lost 4 bases and J 5 bases, leaving 11 bases between the germline ends. CDR3 in amino acids: CAISVGAGETQYF. CDR3 coding DNA: TGTGCCATCAGTGTAGGGGCAGGGGAGACCCAGTACTTC.

The CDR3 DNA reads as TGTGCCAGCAGCCTAAGTTTACGGACAGGACCCGATGAAGCTTTCTTT. It encodes CASSLSLRTGPDEAFF. The J gene is TRBJ1-1, the V gene TRBV7-2; TRBD1 aligns across 7 bases. Germline V gives CDR1 SGHTA, CDR2 FQGNSA. The CDR3 covers 16 residues. J was trimmed by 7 bases and V by 5 bases; bases with no gene match: 16.

This sequence joins TRBV10-2 and TRBJ2-3, with unresolved D. Per the germline V gene, CDR1 is WSHSY and CDR2 is SAAADI. CDR3 size: 13 residues. The V gene lost 2 bases and the J gene lost 8 bases, with 11 bases spanning the gap. The CDR3 nucleotides are TGCGCCAGCAGTGAGGACCCGGTGGCTACGCAGTATTTT. As protein: CASSEDPVATQYF.